This T cell receptor beta chain was documented in a study of early T cells in non-severe SARS-CoV-2 infection. Study outcomes and limitations: A preference for anti-spike CD8 responses marked VDJdb matching, which missed private and CD4 specificities.

This CDR3 comprises 15 residues. Per germline, CDR1 GTSNPN and CDR2 SVGIG (reference sequence). The V and J ends lost 2 bases and 5 bases respectively, with 17 bases between them. This clonotype was recorded many times. Its antigen remains unidentified. Attachment of unique molecular identifiers to individual cDNA molecules was performed. TCRdb reanalysed the 5' RACE reads using MiXCR and keeps one entry per CDR3 protein. Seen here are more than 90,000 distinct CDR3 sequences, 11% observed once, and the top ten hold around 5.4%. What was sequenced was whole blood. This TCR came from an adult who was a healthcare worker with PCR-confirmed SARS-CoV-2 infection or an uninfected control (not recorded which). The V call is TRBV30, the J call TRBJ2-3; D is undetermined. DNA for the CDR3: TGTGCCTGGAGTCACAAAGGGCCATCTGGAGATACGCAGTATTTT. As protein: CAWSHKGPSGDTQYF.